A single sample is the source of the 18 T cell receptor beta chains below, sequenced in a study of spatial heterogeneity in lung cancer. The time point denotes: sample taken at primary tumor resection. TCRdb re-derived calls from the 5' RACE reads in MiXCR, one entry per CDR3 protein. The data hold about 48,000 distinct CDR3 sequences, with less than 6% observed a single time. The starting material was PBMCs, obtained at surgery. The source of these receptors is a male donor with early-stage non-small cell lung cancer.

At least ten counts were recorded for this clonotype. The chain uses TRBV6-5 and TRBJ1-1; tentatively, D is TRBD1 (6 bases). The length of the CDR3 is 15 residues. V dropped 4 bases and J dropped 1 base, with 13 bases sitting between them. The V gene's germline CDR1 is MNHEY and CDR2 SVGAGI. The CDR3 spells CASSWAGARNTEAFF. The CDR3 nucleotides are TGTGCCAGCAGTTGGGCAGGGGCGAGGAACACTGAAGCTTTCTTT.

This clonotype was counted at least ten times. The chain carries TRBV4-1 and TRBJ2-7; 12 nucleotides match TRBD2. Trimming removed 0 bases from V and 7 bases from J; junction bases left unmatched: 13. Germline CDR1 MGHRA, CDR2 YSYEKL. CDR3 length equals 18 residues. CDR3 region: CASSQDPSTGLAGREQYF. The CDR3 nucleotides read TGCGCCAGCAGCCAAGATCCGTCCACCGGACTAGCGGGAAGGGAGCAGTACTTC.

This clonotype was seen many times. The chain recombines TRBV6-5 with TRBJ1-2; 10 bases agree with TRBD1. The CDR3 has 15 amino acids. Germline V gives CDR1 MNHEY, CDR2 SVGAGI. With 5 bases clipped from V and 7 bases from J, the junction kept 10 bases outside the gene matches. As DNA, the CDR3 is TGTGCCAGCAGTAACCCGGGACAGGGGTTCTCTGGCTACACCTTC. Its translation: CASSNPGQGFSGYTF.

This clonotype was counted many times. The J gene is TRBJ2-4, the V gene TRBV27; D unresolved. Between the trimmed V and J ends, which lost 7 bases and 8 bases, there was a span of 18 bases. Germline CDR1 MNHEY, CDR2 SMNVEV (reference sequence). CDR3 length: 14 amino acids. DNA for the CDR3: TGTGCCAGCAACGCCGGAACTCACGAGGACATTCAGTACTTC. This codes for CASNAGTHEDIQYF.

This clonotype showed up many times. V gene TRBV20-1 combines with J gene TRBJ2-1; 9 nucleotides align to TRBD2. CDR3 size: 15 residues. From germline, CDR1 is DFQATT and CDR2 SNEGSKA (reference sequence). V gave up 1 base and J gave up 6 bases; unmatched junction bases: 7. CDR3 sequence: CSARVASGNSNEQFF. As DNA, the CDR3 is TGCAGTGCTAGAGTGGCTAGCGGGAACTCCAATGAGCAGTTCTTC.

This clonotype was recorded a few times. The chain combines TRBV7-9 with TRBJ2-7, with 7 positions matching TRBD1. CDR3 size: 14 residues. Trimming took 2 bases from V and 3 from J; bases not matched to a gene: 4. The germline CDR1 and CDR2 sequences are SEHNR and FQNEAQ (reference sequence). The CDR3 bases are TGTGCCAGCAGCTTAACCACAGGGGTCTACGAGCAGTACTTC. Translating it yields CASSLTTGVYEQYF.

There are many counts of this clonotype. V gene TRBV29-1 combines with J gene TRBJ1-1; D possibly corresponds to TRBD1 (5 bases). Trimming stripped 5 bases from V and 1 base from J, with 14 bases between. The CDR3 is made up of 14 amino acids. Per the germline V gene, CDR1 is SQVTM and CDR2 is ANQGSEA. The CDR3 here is CSVYRQIRNTEAFF. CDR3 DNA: TGCAGCGTTTATCGACAGATCAGGAACACTGAAGCTTTCTTT.

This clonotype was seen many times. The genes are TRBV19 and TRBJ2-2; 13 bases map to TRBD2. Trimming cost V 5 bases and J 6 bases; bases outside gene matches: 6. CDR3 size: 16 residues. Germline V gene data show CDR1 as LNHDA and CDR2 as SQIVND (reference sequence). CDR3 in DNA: TGTGCCAGTAGTTCGGGACTAGCGGGATCCCCCGGGGAGCTGTTTTTT. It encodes CASSSGLAGSPGELFF.

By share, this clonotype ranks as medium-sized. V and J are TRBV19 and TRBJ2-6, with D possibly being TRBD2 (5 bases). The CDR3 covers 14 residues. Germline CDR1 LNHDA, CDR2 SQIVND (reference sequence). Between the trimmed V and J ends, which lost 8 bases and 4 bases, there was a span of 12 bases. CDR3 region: CASARGSGANVLTF. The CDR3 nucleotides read TGTGCCAGTGCCCGGGGTTCCGGGGCCAACGTCCTGACTTTC.

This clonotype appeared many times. CDR3: CASSLVSTNQETQYF. CDR3 DNA sequence: TGTGCCAGCAGCTTGGTTAGTACGAACCAAGAGACCCAGTACTTC. The chain employs TRBV5-5 and TRBJ2-5; the D is unclear. CDR3 length equals 15 residues. The germline CDR1 and CDR2 sequences are SGHKS and YYEKEE (reference sequence). The ends were cut back, 0 bases at V and 0 bases at J, with 9 bases in the middle. Drawing the rest from reference TRBV5-5 and TRBJ2-5, the complete variable domain is DAGVTQSPTHLIKTRGQQVTLRCSPISGHKSVSWYQQVLGQGPQFIFQYYEKEERGRGNFPDRFSARQFPNYSSELNVNALLLGDSALYLCASSLVSTNQETQYFGPGTRLLVL.

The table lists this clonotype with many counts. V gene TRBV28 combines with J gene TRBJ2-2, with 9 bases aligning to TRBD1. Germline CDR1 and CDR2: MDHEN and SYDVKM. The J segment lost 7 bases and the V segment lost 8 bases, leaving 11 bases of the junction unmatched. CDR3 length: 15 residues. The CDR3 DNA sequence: TGTGCCAGCGGAGCCGGGACAGGGCGAGGCGGGGAGCTGTTTTTT. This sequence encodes CASGAGTGRGGELFF.

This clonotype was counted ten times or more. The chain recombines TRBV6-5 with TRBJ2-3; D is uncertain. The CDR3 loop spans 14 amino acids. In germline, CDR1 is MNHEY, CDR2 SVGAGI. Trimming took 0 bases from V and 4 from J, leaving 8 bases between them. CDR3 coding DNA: TGTGCCAGCAGTTACTCGAGGCCCCCAGATACGCAGTATTTT. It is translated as CASSYSRPPDTQYF.

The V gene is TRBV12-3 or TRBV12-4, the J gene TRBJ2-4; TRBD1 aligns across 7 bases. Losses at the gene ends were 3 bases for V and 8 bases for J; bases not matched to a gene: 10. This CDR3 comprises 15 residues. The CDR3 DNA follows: TGTGCCAGCAGTTTCGTCCTTGCCCAGGGGGACATTCAGTACTTC. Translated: CASSFVLAQGDIQYF.

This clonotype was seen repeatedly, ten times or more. DNA of the CDR3: TGCAGTGCGGAAAGTGGTTCGACAGCAACTAATGAAAAACTGTTTTTT. It yields the protein CSAESGSTATNEKLFF. V is TRBV20-1 and J is TRBJ1-4; a possible D gene is TRBD1 (5 bases). Germline V gives CDR1 DFQATT, CDR2 SNEGSKA (reference sequence). Trimming removed 6 bases from V and 0 bases from J, with 17 bases in between. The CDR3 consists of 16 residues.

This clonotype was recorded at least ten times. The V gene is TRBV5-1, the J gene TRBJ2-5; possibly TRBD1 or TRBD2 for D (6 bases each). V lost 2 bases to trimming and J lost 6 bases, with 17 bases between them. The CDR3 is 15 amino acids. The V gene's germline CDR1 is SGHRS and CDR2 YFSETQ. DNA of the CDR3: TGCGCCAGCAGCTTTGCACAGGGAGGAGGAAAGACCCAGTACTTC. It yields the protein CASSFAQGGGKTQYF. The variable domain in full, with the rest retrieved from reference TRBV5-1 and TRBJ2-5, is KAGVTQTPRYLIKTRGQQVTLSCSPISGHRSVSWYQQTPGQGLQFLFEYFSETQRNKGNFPGRFSGRQFSNSRSEMNVSTLELGDSALYLCASSFAQGGGKTQYFGPGTRLLVL.

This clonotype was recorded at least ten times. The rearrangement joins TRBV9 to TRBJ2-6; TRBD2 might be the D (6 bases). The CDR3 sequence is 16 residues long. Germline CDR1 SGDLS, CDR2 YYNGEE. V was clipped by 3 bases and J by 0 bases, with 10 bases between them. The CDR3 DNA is TGTGCCAGCAGCGCCGGGGGAACCTCTGGGGCCAACGTCCTGACTTTC. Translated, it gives CASSAGGTSGANVLTF.

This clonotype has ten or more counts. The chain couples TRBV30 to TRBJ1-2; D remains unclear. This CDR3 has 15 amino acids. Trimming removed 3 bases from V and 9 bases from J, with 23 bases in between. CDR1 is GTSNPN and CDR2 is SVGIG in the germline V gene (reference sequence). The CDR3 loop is CAWRLILVDPVSYTF. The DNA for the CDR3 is TGTGCCTGGAGATTAATTCTGGTCGACCCCGTGAGCTACACCTTC.

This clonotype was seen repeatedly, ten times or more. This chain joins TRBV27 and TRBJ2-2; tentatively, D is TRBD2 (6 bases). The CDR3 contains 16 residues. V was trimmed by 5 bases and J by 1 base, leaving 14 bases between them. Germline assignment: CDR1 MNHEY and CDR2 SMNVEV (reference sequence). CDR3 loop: CASSTSGGVNTGELFF. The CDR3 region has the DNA TGTGCCAGCAGTACATCAGGAGGGGTGAACACCGGGGAGCTGTTTTTT.